This TCR beta chain was sequenced for a study of response to subunit inactivated influenza vaccine. TCRdb reprocessed the RT-PCR reads with MiXCR, giving one entry per CDR3 protein. The sample contains almost 250,000 distinct CDR3 sequences, 12% of which appear only once. The CDR3 is made up of 15 amino acids. Germline CDR1 is SGHRS and CDR2 is YFSETQ. Trimming took 3 bases from V and 5 from J; bases not matched to a gene: 9. Study-wide results and limits: Authors proposed each seasonal influenza vaccination draws in few new T cells.

This clonotype was recorded a few times. What it recognizes is unknown. Here the sequenced sample was non-naive T cells sorted from PBMCs, taken roughly 2 weeks before vaccination. This clonotype was sampled from a man aged 45-60 years who received an inactivated influenza vaccine. J is TRBJ2-5 and V is TRBV5-1; 8 bases are a match to TRBD2. The DNA of the CDR3 is TGCGCCAGCAGCTATACGGGGGGGCGAACGGAGACCCAGTACTTC. This gives the protein CASSYTGGRTETQYF.